Following are 10 T cell receptor beta chains from one sample sequenced in a study of shared clonotypes between healthy human individuals. This table comes from immunoSEQ multiplex PCR, and its TCRdb copy is limited to in-frame clones, with some not included. The top ten clones hold over 1% of a sample with 1.4 million to 1.5 million clones, approximately 96% of them seen once. Sample: naive CD4+ T cells sorted from blood. As for subset: CD45RA+ positively selected. These receptors were taken from a man aged 25-45 years in good health.

The rearrangement uses TRBV15 and TRBJ2-1, with D possibly called TRBD1 or TRBD2 (5 bases each). The CDR3 runs to 15 residues. V was trimmed by 2 bases and J by 3 bases, leaving 11 bases between them. Germline CDR1 reads LNHNV; CDR2 reads YYDKDF (reference sequence). The CDR3 DNA sequence: TGTGCCACCAGCAGAAAGTTGGGGGACTACAATGAGCAGTTCTTC. This translates into CATSRKLGDYNEQFF.

The V call is TRBV19, the J call TRBJ1-5, with D unresolved. V was shortened by 7 bases and J by 9 bases, with 13 bases between the two germline ends. The length of the CDR3 is 12 residues. Germline V gene sequence: CDR1 LNHDA, CDR2 SQIVND (reference sequence). The CDR3: CASMRVEGPQHF. DNA of the CDR3: TGTGCCAGTATGCGGGTCGAGGGGCCCCAGCATTTT.

V is TRBV10-3 and J is TRBJ2-7; the match to TRBD1 covers 8 bases. Per the germline V gene, CDR1 is ENHRY and CDR2 is SYGVKD. J gave up 4 bases and V 10 bases, and 9 bases lay outside the gene matches. This CDR3 region has 13 residues. CDR3 sequence (DNA): TGTGCCACCCAAACCCAGGGGGCTTACGAGCAGTACTTC. Its protein product is CATQTQGAYEQYF.

The gene calls are TRBV27 and TRBJ1-5; D unresolved. V was shortened by 5 bases and J by 2 bases, with 13 bases between the two germline ends. Germline lookup yields CDR1 MNHEY and CDR2 SMNVEV (reference sequence). The CDR3 loop spans 15 amino acids. The CDR3 sequence is CASSLGTDGNQPQHF. For the CDR3, the DNA is TGTGCCAGCAGTCTAGGTACGGATGGCAATCAGCCCCAGCATTTT.

The V and J genes are TRBV7-2 and TRBJ2-3; D ambiguous. The length of the CDR3 is 14 residues. CDR1 and CDR2 (germline): SGHTA, FQGNSA. Between the trimmed V and J ends, which lost 2 bases and 5 bases, there was a span of 11 bases. The CDR3 here is CASSLSARIDTQYF. In DNA, the CDR3 is TGTGCCAGCAGCTTATCGGCTAGGATAGATACGCAGTATTTT.

The CDR3, as DNA: TGTGCCAGCAACGACAGGGCTCCCGGGGAGCTGTTTTTT. Protein: CASNDRAPGELFF. This rearrangement joins TRBV2 to TRBJ2-2; TRBD1 matches at 7 bases. Germline lookup yields CDR1 SNHLY and CDR2 FYNNEI. Trimming took 7 bases from V and 6 from J; bases not matched to a gene: 5. The CDR3 is made up of 13 amino acids.

The genes are TRBV4-1 and TRBJ2-1, with D perhaps assigned TRBD1 or TRBD2 (6 bases each). From germline, CDR1 is MGHRA and CDR2 YSYEKL. This CDR3 is built from 16 residues. Trimming removed 1 base from V and 3 bases from J, with 13 bases in between. The CDR3 nucleotides read TGCGCCAGCAGCCAAGTAGGACAGACTAGCTACAATGAGCAGTTCTTC. This encodes CASSQVGQTSYNEQFF.

The rearrangement joins TRBV6-1 to TRBJ2-3; D unresolved. Germline values: CDR1 MNHNS, CDR2 SASEGT. The CDR3 is 11 residues long. Trimming shortened V by 7 bases and J by 6 bases, and 8 bases separated the two germline ends. CDR3 bases: TGTGCCAGCACCGAGTCGGATACGCAGTATTTT. As protein: CASTESDTQYF.

This clone was detected only once. The rearrangement uses TRBV2 and TRBJ1-1; tentatively, D is TRBD1 (5 bases). Germline CDR1 and CDR2: SNHLY and FYNNEI. The CDR3 sequence is 13 residues long. Trimming cost V 5 bases and J 1 base, with 8 bases left between them. In DNA, the CDR3 is TGTGCCAGCAGTTCGGGGCCGAACACTGAAGCTTTCTTT. It specifies CASSSGPNTEAFF. The full variable domain, completed using reference TRBV2 and TRBJ1-1, is EPEVTQTPSHQVTQMGQEVILRCVPISNHLYFYWYRQILGQKVEFLVSFYNNEISEKSEIFDDQFSVERPDGSNFTLKIRSTKLEDSAMYFCASSSGPNTEAFFGQGTRLTVV.

Worth noting for this clone: The same CDR3 is also encoded by other DNA sequences in this sample. The gene calls are TRBV27 and TRBJ2-7, with D uncertain. Germline-derived CDR1 and CDR2 are MNHEY and SMNVEV (reference sequence). The CDR3 consists of 13 residues. The V gene lost 1 base and the J gene lost 4 bases, with 8 bases spanning the gap. The CDR3 coding sequence is TGTGCCAGCAGTTTATTTCGCTCATACGAGCAGTACTTC. As protein: CASSLFRSYEQYF.